Sequencing of this T cell receptor (beta chain) was carried out in a study of cytomegalovirus exposure and HLA in healthy donors. Use of 60 Vbeta and 13 Jbeta primers characterized the PCR. The repertoire was sequenced with immunoSEQ multiplex PCR; TCRdb's copy has only in-frame clones and lacks some. This table has about 180,000 clones, 65% to 80% appearing once. Trimming left V 0 bases short and J 0 bases short, with 10 bases between. The length of the CDR3 is 15 residues. From germline, CDR1 is SGHNT and CDR2 YYREEE (reference sequence). Sequenced material: PBMCs. The V gene is TRBV5-4, the J gene TRBJ2-7; a possible D gene is TRBD1 (6 bases). This receptor was identified in a woman in her 40s in good health and CMV-seronegative. CDR3 sequence reads: CASSLAGTPSYEQYF. The CDR3 DNA is TGTGCCAGCAGCTTGGCCGGGACACCCTCCTACGAGCAGTACTTC.